The clone carrying this T cell receptor (beta chain) was counted between two and nine times. The CDR3 is 15 residues long. CDR1 and CDR2 from the germline V gene are LNHDA and SQIVND (reference sequence). Trimming stripped 7 bases from V and 1 base from J, with 14 bases between. This entry is derived from a study of control samples from healthy donors and cancer patients. Using immunoSEQ multiplex PCR, the repertoire was profiled, and TCRdb retains in-frame clones only, with some absent. The table has around 250,000 clones, around 79% seen once. The TCR sequence derives from a woman aged 55-69 years with lung cancer. Sequencing was done on a sample of PBMCs. This chain links TRBV19 with TRBJ1-5; D is unclear. This CDR3 reads CASTTSTGSNQPQHF. CDR3 DNA: TGTGCCAGTACTACATCCACCGGGAGCAATCAGCCCCAGCATTTT.